The 8 T cell receptor beta chains below were found in one sample sequenced in a study of T-cell reconstitution after alpha-beta-depleted transplantation in children. For TCRbeta, the library was prepared with unique molecular identifiers. TCRdb used MiXCR to reprocess the PCR reads, holding one entry per CDR3 protein. The sample yields approximately 150,000 distinct CDR3 sequences, around 10% seen once. Sequencing was performed on PBMCs, mostly from graft donor cells, taken 180 days after TCRalphabeta/CD19-depleted stem cell transplant. These receptors all stem from a female patient aged 2-10 years who had a stem cell transplant for congenital amegakaryocytic thrombocytopenia, so the T cells may come from the graft donor.

This clonotype was counted at least ten times. The J gene is TRBJ2-1, the V gene TRBV19; 7 bases align to TRBD2. This CDR3 comprises 15 residues. J gave up 3 bases and V 2 bases, and 4 bases lay outside the gene matches. The germline V gene encodes CDR1 LNHDA and CDR2 SQIVND (reference sequence). CDR3 in DNA: TGTGCCAGTAGTATAACCCCGGGAGGCTACAATGAGCAGTTCTTC. Its translation: CASSITPGGYNEQFF. The full variable domain, its missing parts supplied by reference TRBV19 and TRBJ2-1, is DGGITQSPKYLFRKEGQNVTLSCEQNLNHDAMYWYRQDPGQGLRLIYYSQIVNDFQKGDIAEGYSVSREKKESFPLTVTSAQKNPTAFYLCASSITPGGYNEQFFGPGTRLTVL.

This clonotype was observed a handful of times. J is TRBJ2-2 and V is TRBV6-2 or TRBV6-3; D possibly corresponds to TRBD2 (5 bases). The V end lost 2 bases, the J end lost 4 bases, and 8 bases lay between the germline ends. The germline CDR1 and CDR2 sequences are MNHEY and SVGEGT. This CDR3 region has 14 residues. CDR3 amino acids: CASSYRTVTGELFF. The DNA for the CDR3 is TGTGCCAGCAGTTACCGGACTGTCACCGGGGAGCTGTTTTTT.

This clonotype appeared many times. J is TRBJ1-6 and V is TRBV5-5, with 10 bases matching TRBD1. CDR3 length: 15 amino acids. Looked up from germline, CDR1 is SGHKS and CDR2 is YYEKEE (reference sequence). V trimming: 3 bases; J trimming: 7 bases; junction bases outside the gene matches: 4. The CDR3 bases are TGTGCCAGCAGCTCGATGGGACAGGGGAATTCACCCCTCCACTTT. Its protein is CASSSMGQGNSPLHF.

This clonotype was detected only a few times. The rearrangement joins TRBV12-3 or TRBV12-4 to TRBJ1-5; TRBD1 agrees at 7 bases. Germline trimming cut 6 bases from V and 14 bases from J; bases unmatched to any gene: 7. The CDR3 is made up of 11 amino acids. The CDR3 sequence is CASSLGTAEHF. Here the CDR3 DNA reads TGTGCCAGCAGCCTGGGGACAGCTGAGCATTTT.

In this sample, this clonotype turned up many times. The chain uses TRBV10-3 and TRBJ2-2; 8 positions agree with TRBD2. CDR3 length: 15 residues. The germline CDR1 and CDR2 sequences are ENHRY and SYGVKD. J was trimmed by 3 bases and V by 10 bases; bases with no gene match: 10. The CDR3 loop is CATETSGRDTGELFF. The CDR3 bases are TGTGCCACCGAAACTAGCGGAAGGGACACCGGGGAGCTGTTTTTT.

This clonotype was seen many times. This chain uses TRBV5-1 with TRBJ1-6; weak D call: TRBD1 (5 bases). V lost 3 bases and J lost 6, with 13 bases in between. This CDR3 is 15 amino acids long. Germline CDR1 reads SGHRS; CDR2 reads YFSETQ. CDR3 DNA: TGCGCCAGCAGCTGGGACTTTCCCCTTAATTCACCCCTCCACTTT. Translated, it gives CASSWDFPLNSPLHF.

The rearrangement links TRBV30 to TRBJ1-5; 7 nucleotides agree with TRBD1. CDR1 and CDR2 from the germline V gene are GTSNPN and SVGIG (reference sequence). The junction had 2 bases not matched to a gene; V was cut back by 2 bases and J by 4 bases. The CDR3 loop spans 13 amino acids. CDR3 sequence reads: CAWSRDRNQPQHF. The DNA of the CDR3 is TGTGCCTGGAGTCGGGACAGAAATCAGCCCCAGCATTTT.

This clonotype has at least ten counts. J is TRBJ2-1 and V is TRBV29-1; D possibly corresponds to TRBD2 (6 bases). CDR1 is SQVTM and CDR2 is ANQGSEA in the germline V gene. This CDR3 is built from 16 residues. Trimming took 4 bases from V and 2 from J, leaving 18 bases between them. CDR3 loop: CSVGGWREQAYNEQFF. CDR3 bases: TGCAGCGTTGGAGGGTGGAGGGAGCAGGCCTACAATGAGCAGTTCTTC.